This record covers a single TCR beta chain. Its antigen is not known. The data originate from a study of memory CD4+ T cells and cytomegalovirus serostatus. Study overall: Healthy Belgian adult donors included about nine CMV-positive and more than 20 CMV-negative people. Study observations and caveats: Suggested: most of the CMV-linked TCR signature lies in CD4+ memory cells. A US-trained random forest predicted CMV serostatus with median AUC around 0.9.

The V gene's germline CDR1 is LNHDA and CDR2 SQIVND (reference sequence). V lost 3 bases, J lost 0 bases, and 3 bases lay in between. The CDR3 is made up of 14 amino acids. Method: immunoSEQ multiplex PCR; TCRdb's copy keeps in-frame clones and lacks some. This sample has around 63,000 clones, with about 80% found just once. Single viable CD3+CD4+CD8-CD45RO+ cells were sorted as the memory CD4+ T cells. CD4+ T cells were isolated by positive magnetic selection. This chain joins TRBV19 and TRBJ2-6; the D is unclear. This sequence originates from an adult in good health and CMV-seropositive. The material sequenced was memory CD4+ T cells from blood. The CDR3 nucleotides read TGTGCCAGTAGTATCGCCTCTGGGGCCAACGTCCTGACTTTC. Protein: CASSIASGANVLTF.